Each of the 3 T cell receptor beta chains below was sequenced from the same sample in a study of T cell responses to AZD1222 COVID-19 vaccine. Profiling relied on immunoSEQ multiplex PCR, and the TCRdb table lists in-frame clones only, not all of them. This table has over 80,000 clones, 80% to 90% appearing once. Here the sequenced sample was peripheral blood, taken on day 0 of AZD1222 vaccination. These receptors came from an adult in good health.

The genes are TRBV9 and TRBJ2-1; 9 nucleotides match TRBD2. CDR3 length: 17 residues. From germline, CDR1 is SGDLS and CDR2 YYNGEE. The ends lost 0 bases at V and 0 bases at J; junction bases unmatched: 4. CDR3 DNA: TGTGCCAGCAGCGTAGGTCTAGCGGGGACCTCCTACAATGAGCAGTTCTTC. Encoded protein: CASSVGLAGTSYNEQFF.

The chain has TRBV7-9 and TRBJ2-3; D is possibly TRBD1 or TRBD2 (5 bases each). V was shortened by 5 bases and J by 4 bases, with 25 bases between the two germline ends. The length of the CDR3 is 18 residues. Germline V gene data show CDR1 as SEHNR and CDR2 as FQNEAQ (reference sequence). The chain's CDR3 is CASSPRRDPSGEADTQYF. Here the CDR3 DNA reads TGTGCCAGCAGCCCCCGCCGGGACCCCTCCGGCGAAGCAGATACGCAGTATTTT. The entire variable domain, with the rest obtained from reference TRBV7-9 and TRBJ2-3, is as follows: DTGVSQNPRHKITKRGQNVTFRCDPISEHNRLYWYRQTLGQGPEFLTYFQNEAQLEKSRLLSDRFSAERPKGSFSTLEIQRTEQGDSAMYLCASSPRRDPSGEADTQYFGPGTRLTVL.

The chain carries TRBV7-9 and TRBJ2-2; TRBD1 might be the D (5 bases). The germline V gene encodes CDR1 SEHNR and CDR2 FQNEAQ (reference sequence). The CDR3 covers 16 residues. Between the trimmed V and J ends, which lost 1 base and 3 bases, there was a span of 12 bases. This chain's CDR3 is CASSLGPGKYTGELFF. CDR3 nucleotide sequence: TGTGCCAGCAGCTTAGGGCCAGGGAAGTACACCGGGGAGCTGTTTTTT.